One sample yielded the 29 T cell receptor beta chains listed below, sequenced in a study of blood T cell repertoires in COVID-19. The assay was immunoSEQ multiplex PCR, and TCRdb's table has in-frame clones only and misses some. The table lists some 310,000 clones, 90% of them singletons, with under 1.1% in the top ten. Sequences were obtained from peripheral blood. Receptor source: a woman in her forties with COVID-19, enrolled during active disease.

The J gene is TRBJ1-1, the V gene TRBV7-2, with D possibly matching TRBD1 (6 bases). The germline V gene encodes CDR1 SGHTA and CDR2 FQGNSA. Between the trimmed V and J ends, which lost 3 bases and 0 bases, there was a span of 8 bases. The CDR3 covers 14 residues. For the CDR3, the DNA is TGTGCCAGCAGCTTGGGACACTTGAACACTGAAGCTTTCTTT. This translates into CASSLGHLNTEAFF.

The CDR3 sequence: CASSEASGSGNQPQHF. CDR3 nucleotide sequence: TGTGCCAGCAGTGAAGCTTCCGGTTCGGGCAATCAGCCCCAGCATTTT. The gene calls are TRBV2 and TRBJ1-5; D gene uncertain. The V and J ends lost 0 bases and 2 bases respectively, with 11 bases between them. Germline CDR1 reads SNHLY; CDR2 reads FYNNEI. The CDR3 runs to 16 residues.

Only a few counts were recorded for this clone. The chain joins TRBV7-8 to TRBJ1-5; TRBD1 agrees at 7 bases. CDR3 length: 14 amino acids. Germline loops: CDR1 SGHVS, CDR2 FQNEAQ. Trimming cost V 1 base and J 7 bases; bases outside gene matches: 4. The CDR3 bases are TGTGCCAGCAGCTTAGGACAGGGTGGCCAGCCCCAGCATTTT. Translation: CASSLGQGGQPQHF.

V and J are TRBV4-2 and TRBJ1-3; D is uncertain. The CDR3 totals 17 residues. Germline lookup yields CDR1 LGHNA and CDR2 YNFKEQ. V was clipped by 0 bases and J by 2 bases, with 14 bases between them. CDR3 bases: TGTGCCAGCAGCCAAGAAAGGACTCGTGTCGCTGGAAACACCATATATTTT. Translating it yields CASSQERTRVAGNTIYF.

The chain has TRBV19 and TRBJ1-2, with a weak D call TRBD1 (6 bases). There are 15 residues in the CDR3. Germline CDR1 and CDR2: LNHDA and SQIVND (reference sequence). Deletions cut 4 bases from V and 0 bases from J, with 12 bases between. The CDR3, as DNA: TGTGCCAGTAGTAACAGGGTCCAGGCTAACTATGGCTACACCTTC. Protein: CASSNRVQANYGYTF.

The gene calls are TRBV28 and TRBJ1-4, with 9 positions matching TRBD1. Germline trimming cut 6 bases from V and 1 base from J; bases unmatched to any gene: 6. Germline CDR1 is MDHEN and CDR2 is SYDVKM. The CDR3 spans 16 residues. Here the CDR3 reads CASRGTGRVTNEKLFF. The CDR3 DNA sequence: TGTGCCAGCAGGGGGACAGGGAGGGTAACTAATGAAAAACTGTTTTTT.

DNA of the CDR3: TGTGCCAGCAGCCTCCTGGATGGGCTATACACAGATACGCAGTATTTT. It codes for CASSLLDGLYTDTQYF. The V and J genes are TRBV7-2 and TRBJ2-3; D is ambiguous. The CDR3 is 16 residues long. Trimming shortened V by 5 bases and J by 2 bases, and 17 bases separated the two germline ends. Germline V gives CDR1 SGHTA, CDR2 FQGNSA.

This clone was detected only a few times. This CDR3 is CASSPPSQNTEAFF. The CDR3 nucleotides are TGTGCCAGCTCACCACCGTCACAGAACACTGAAGCTTTCTTT. V and J are TRBV18 and TRBJ1-1; no definite D call. CDR1 is KGHSH and CDR2 is LQKENI in the germline V gene. V was shortened by 0 bases and J by 1 base, with 6 bases between the two germline ends. This CDR3 region has 14 residues.

The chain carries TRBV29-1 and TRBJ2-1, with 9 positions matching TRBD2. The trim removed 4 bases at V and 0 bases at J, leaving 7 bases unmatched. Germline assignment: CDR1 SQVTM and CDR2 ANQGSEA. The CDR3 sequence is 16 residues long. CDR3 sequence (DNA): TGCAGCGTTGTCTCCCCAGCGGGAGGCTCCTACAATGAGCAGTTCTTC. Encoded protein: CSVVSPAGGSYNEQFF.

The chain recombines TRBV20-1 with TRBJ2-7, with D uncertain. The CDR3 covers 11 residues. Germline V gives CDR1 DFQATT, CDR2 SNEGSKA (reference sequence). Trimming stripped 3 bases from V and 2 bases from J, with 5 bases between. The CDR3 spells CSARSAYEQYF. CDR3 nucleotide sequence: TGCAGTGCTAGGTCTGCCTACGAGCAGTACTTC.

The chain uses TRBV6-5 and TRBJ1-2, with D perhaps TRBD1 (6 bases). The V gene lost 6 bases and the J gene lost 7 bases, with 18 bases spanning the gap. The CDR3 consists of 14 residues. Germline lookup yields CDR1 MNHEY and CDR2 SVGAGI. CDR3 sequence (DNA): TGTGCCAGCAGCAGGACAGATTCCCTGTTTGGCTACACCTTC. This encodes CASSRTDSLFGYTF.

This clone has only one observation. The rearrangement joins TRBV7-9 to TRBJ2-3; TRBD2 is a possible D gene (6 bases). Trimming took off 3 bases at V and 5 bases at J, with 12 bases between the two ends. The CDR3 is 14 residues long. Germline-derived CDR1 and CDR2 are SEHNR and FQNEAQ (reference sequence). The CDR3 sequence is CASSFERGGDTQYF. The CDR3 nucleotides are TGTGCCAGCAGCTTTGAACGGGGAGGAGATACGCAGTATTTT.

The V gene is TRBV2, the J gene TRBJ1-5, with 7 bases lining up with TRBD1. The CDR3 loop spans 13 amino acids. CDR1 is SNHLY, CDR2 FYNNEI, per germline. The V segment lost 8 bases and the J segment 3 bases; nucleotides outside the gene matches: 4. CDR3: CASQGDLNQPQHF. The CDR3 bases are TGTGCCAGCCAGGGGGATCTCAATCAGCCCCAGCATTTT.

This rearrangement joins TRBV30 to TRBJ1-4, with 8 bases aligning to TRBD1. Germline V gives CDR1 GTSNPN, CDR2 SVGIG (reference sequence). The CDR3 extends over 14 amino acids. The ends lost 0 bases at V and 7 bases at J; junction bases unmatched: 4. The CDR3 coding sequence is TGTGCCTGGAGTGTACTACAGGGGGGTGAAAAACTGTTTTTT. It yields the protein CAWSVLQGGEKLFF. The variable domain in full, completed from reference TRBV30 and TRBJ1-4, reads SQTIHQWPATLVQPVGSPLSLECTVEGTSNPNLYWYRQAAGRGLQLLFYSVGIGQISSEVPQNLSASRPQDRQFILSSKKLLLSDSGFYLCAWSVLQGGEKLFFGSGTQLSVL.

The chain has TRBV18 and TRBJ1-1; D not resolved. Germline loops: CDR1 KGHSH, CDR2 LQKENI. This CDR3 spans 12 amino acids. V was clipped by 3 bases and J by 3 bases, with 5 bases between them. CDR3 residues: CASSPPYTEAFF. In DNA form, the CDR3 reads TGTGCCAGCTCACCCCCCTACACTGAAGCTTTCTTT. Together with reference TRBV18 and TRBJ1-1, the CDR3 gives the full variable domain: NAGVMQNPRHLVRRRGQEARLRCSPMKGHSHVYWYRQLPEEGLKFMVYLQKENIIDESGMPKERFSAEFPKEGPSILRIQQVVRGDSAAYFCASSPPYTEAFFGQGTRLTVV.

V and J are TRBV5-1 and TRBJ2-7, with TRBD1 matching over 9 bases. Germline V lookup: CDR1 SGHRS, CDR2 YFSETQ. The V and J ends lost 0 bases and 2 bases, in that order; junction bases with no gene match: 3. CDR3 length: 15 residues. The CDR3: CASSLADRGPYEQYF. DNA of the CDR3: TGCGCCAGCAGCTTGGCGGACAGGGGCCCCTACGAGCAGTACTTC. The variable domain in full, with the rest retrieved from reference TRBV5-1 and TRBJ2-7, is KAGVTQTPRYLIKTRGQQVTLSCSPISGHRSVSWYQQTPGQGLQFLFEYFSETQRNKGNFPGRFSGRQFSNSRSEMNVSTLELGDSALYLCASSLADRGPYEQYFGPGTRLTVT.

The genes are TRBV28 and TRBJ2-1; TRBD2 matches 12 bases. The CDR3 has 15 amino acids. The trim removed 9 bases at V and 3 bases at J, leaving 6 bases unmatched. Germline V gene lookup returns CDR1 MDHEN and CDR2 SYDVKM. The CDR3 nucleotides read TGTGCCAGTGTGACTAGCGGGAGAAACTACAATGAGCAGTTCTTC. Amino acid sequence: CASVTSGRNYNEQFF. Filled out from reference TRBV28 and TRBJ2-1, the complete variable domain reads DVKVTQSSRYLVKRTGEKVFLECVQDMDHENMFWYRQDPGLGLRLIYFSYDVKMKEKGDIPEGYSVSREKKERFSLILESASTNQTSMYLCASVTSGRNYNEQFFGPGTRLTVL.

This chain links TRBV7-2 with TRBJ2-3; TRBD2 is a possible D gene (6 bases). The CDR3 covers 18 residues. The germline V gene encodes CDR1 SGHTA and CDR2 FQGNSA. Deletions cut 1 base from V and 0 bases from J, with 17 bases between. This CDR3 is CASSLVGWAGPSTDTQYF. CDR3 in DNA: TGTGCCAGCAGCTTAGTAGGGTGGGCGGGGCCCAGCACAGATACGCAGTATTTT.

This clone was seen a few times. The chain combines TRBV7-9 with TRBJ1-2; unclear D gene. The CDR3 length is 12 residues. Germline V gene lookup returns CDR1 SEHNR and CDR2 FQNEAQ (reference sequence). V lost 7 bases and J lost 4, with 10 bases in between. The CDR3 loop is CASTAGAYGYTF. In DNA, the CDR3 is TGTGCCAGCACCGCCGGAGCCTATGGCTACACCTTC.

V gene TRBV7-2 combines with J gene TRBJ2-1; 7 positions match TRBD2. The CDR3 length is 14 residues. Germline V gene data show CDR1 as SGHTA and CDR2 as FQGNSA. The ends lost 3 bases at V and 9 bases at J; junction bases unmatched: 8. The CDR3 DNA follows: TGTGCCAGCAGCTTCTCTAGCGGTGGGGGTGAGCAGTTCTTC. Encoded protein: CASSFSSGGGEQFF.

The gene calls are TRBV7-6 and TRBJ2-1; tentative D call: TRBD2 (5 bases). The CDR3 contains 17 residues. The V gene lost 2 bases and the J gene lost 0 bases, with 14 bases spanning the gap. CDR1 SGHVS and CDR2 FNYEAQ come from the germline V gene. The chain's CDR3 is CASSLWGASSSYNEQFF. CDR3 sequence (DNA): TGTGCCAGCAGCTTATGGGGAGCCTCGAGCTCCTACAATGAGCAGTTCTTC.

The CDR3 DNA follows: TGTGCCAGCAGTTTATTCGGTCTCCAGGGATCCACTGAAGCTTTCTTT. The encoded protein is CASSLFGLQGSTEAFF. This chain links TRBV27 with TRBJ1-1; tentatively, D is TRBD1 (5 bases). This CDR3 spans 16 amino acids. Per the germline V gene, CDR1 is MNHEY and CDR2 is SMNVEV (reference sequence). The germline V and J ends were trimmed by 1 base and 4 bases, with 16 bases remaining between them.

The chain combines TRBV6-5 with TRBJ2-7; possibly TRBD1 for D (6 bases). Trimming took off 7 bases at V and 3 bases at J, with 13 bases between the two ends. The CDR3 is 13 amino acids. The germline V gene encodes CDR1 MNHEY and CDR2 SVGAGI. The CDR3 nucleotides read TGTGCCAGCACCCAAAGGGGGAACTACGAGCAGTACTTC. Amino acids: CASTQRGNYEQYF.

This clone was observed once. The chain is built from TRBV28 and TRBJ2-7; D gene uncertain. V lost 2 bases, J lost 3 bases, and 14 bases lay in between. The CDR3 contains 15 residues. From germline, CDR1 is MDHEN and CDR2 SYDVKM. The CDR3 protein is CASSLGWQVSYEQYF. CDR3 sequence (DNA): TGTGCCAGCAGTTTAGGTTGGCAGGTCAGCTACGAGCAGTACTTC.

The J gene is TRBJ2-1, the V gene TRBV6-6; possible D gene TRBD2, 7 bases. Germline V gene lookup returns CDR1 MNHNY and CDR2 SVGAGI (reference sequence). The ends were cut back, 7 bases at V and 3 bases at J, with 16 bases in the middle. The length of the CDR3 is 15 residues. The CDR3 bases are TGTGCCAGCACCCCAACGCGGGGGCTCTACAATGAGCAGTTCTTC. As protein: CASTPTRGLYNEQFF.

V is TRBV28 and J is TRBJ1-5; TRBD1 might be the D (5 bases). There are 16 residues in the CDR3. Germline-derived CDR1 and CDR2 are MDHEN and SYDVKM. V gave up 1 base and J gave up 5 bases, with 15 bases separating them. CDR3 in DNA: TGTGCCAGCAGTTTATCTGCAGGGTCAAACGATCAGCCCCAGCATTTT. This translates into CASSLSAGSNDQPQHF.

V gene TRBV25-1 combines with J gene TRBJ1-2, with D possibly matching TRBD1 (5 bases). Germline V gene lookup returns CDR1 MGHDK and CDR2 SYGVNS. Trimming pared 6 bases from V and 5 bases from J, leaving 22 bases between. The CDR3 covers 16 residues. CDR3 bases: TGTGCCAGCAGCGCCGATGCGGGGGGTGACTTTTATGGCTACACCTTC. Residues: CASSADAGGDFYGYTF.

The genes are TRBV5-1 and TRBJ1-1, with D perhaps TRBD1 (5 bases). V dropped 0 bases and J dropped 4 bases, with 13 bases sitting between them. In germline, CDR1 is SGHRS, CDR2 YFSETQ. CDR3 length: 15 amino acids. This CDR3 is CASSLDPQGGTEAFF. CDR3 nucleotide sequence: TGCGCCAGCAGCTTGGACCCTCAGGGCGGCACTGAAGCTTTCTTT. Combining the CDR3 with reference TRBV5-1 and TRBJ1-1 gives the whole variable domain KAGVTQTPRYLIKTRGQQVTLSCSPISGHRSVSWYQQTPGQGLQFLFEYFSETQRNKGNFPGRFSGRQFSNSRSEMNVSTLELGDSALYLCASSLDPQGGTEAFFGQGTRLTVV.

CDR3: CASSLANLGGSFF. The CDR3 region has the DNA TGTGCCAGCAGCTTGGCCAATCTGGGAGGGTCGTTCTTC. The rearrangement uses TRBV5-4 and TRBJ2-1; 7 bases match TRBD2. Germline CDR1 and CDR2: SGHNT and YYREEE (reference sequence). J was trimmed by 15 bases and V by 0 bases; bases with no gene match: 9. This CDR3 has 13 residues. Full variable domain (remainder filled in from reference TRBV5-4 and TRBJ2-1): ETGVTQSPTHLIKTRGQQVTLRCSSQSGHNTVSWYQQALGQGPQFIFQYYREEENGRGNFPPRFSGLQFPNYSSELNVNALELDDSALYLCASSLANLGGSFFGPGTRLTVL.